Listed below are T cell receptor beta chains from one sample, sequenced in a study of CD8 T cells in Susac syndrome. TCRdb re-derived calls from the immunoSEQ multiplex PCR reads in MiXCR, one entry per CDR3 protein. The sample shows around 140,000 distinct CDR3 sequences, approximately 93% of them seen only once. The sample was CD4+ T cells from PBMCs. Receptor source: a human donor in good health. The CDR3 runs from the conserved cysteine through the conserved F or W. Each record gives: V gene, J gene, clone size, D gene, CDR3 protein, CDR3 DNA. D genes are given only for firm matches. Clone size appears in some rows only: once, few, many, or a class for an expanded clone.

TRBV27,TRBJ2-7,once,NA,CASSPHPQFEQYF,TGTGCCAGCAGTCCCCACCCCCAGTTCGAGCAGTACTTC
TRBV20-1,TRBJ1-1,NA,TRBD1,CSARALDRGTEAFF,TGCAGTGCTAGAGCCCTAGACAGGGGAACTGAAGCTTTCTTT
TRBV29-1,TRBJ2-1,NA,NA,CSGNKGILYNEQFF,TGCAGCGGCAACAAGGGTATCCTATACAATGAGCAGTTCTTC
TRBV21-1,TRBJ2-5,NA,NA,CASSLEGGSGETQYF,TGTGCCAGCAGCCTGGAAGGGGGTTCCGGGGAGACCCAGTACTTC
TRBV30,TRBJ1-1,NA,NA,CAWSLSLNTEAFF,TGTGCCTGGAGTCTGTCATTGAACACTGAAGCTTTCTTT
TRBV11-3,TRBJ2-2,NA,NA,CASSLSLAGELFF,TGTGCCAGCAGCTTAAGTCTAGCCGGGGAGCTGTTTTTT
TRBV20-1,TRBJ2-2,NA,NA,CSPVEGSTGELFF,TGCAGTCCCGTTGAGGGTTCCACCGGGGAGCTGTTTTTT
TRBV27,TRBJ1-5,NA,TRBD1,CATKRTGNNQPQHF,TGTGCCACAAAACGGACAGGGAACAATCAGCCCCAGCATTTT
TRBV2,TRBJ1-4,NA,TRBD1,CASSEPQGTSEKLFF,TGTGCCAGCAGTGAACCACAGGGGACGAGTGAAAAACTGTTTTTT
TRBV5-6,TRBJ1-1,NA,NA,CASSLMTGFTEAFF,TGTGCCAGCAGCTTGATGACAGGCTTCACTGAAGCTTTCTTT
TRBV11-2,TRBJ1-1,NA,NA,CASSLIRSEAFF,TGTGCCAGCAGCTTAATCAGGAGTGAAGCTTTCTTT
TRBV25-1,TRBJ1-1,NA,NA,CASSEDSPHPAFF,TGTGCCAGCAGTGAAGACAGCCCTCACCCGGCTTTCTTT
TRBV2,TRBJ2-2,NA,TRBD2,CASASGRSGELFF,TGTGCCAGCGCTAGCGGGAGGTCCGGGGAGCTGTTTTTT
TRBV20-1,TRBJ1-1,NA,NA,CSAARVTEAFF,TGCAGTGCTGCCAGGGTCACTGAAGCTTTCTTT
TRBV10-1,TRBJ1-5,NA,NA,CASSESGNQPQHF,TGCGCCAGCAGTGAGTCGGGCAATCAGCCCCAGCATTTT
TRBV5-4,TRBJ1-1,NA,NA,CASSLGAMNTEAFF,TGTGCCAGCAGCCTAGGGGCGATGAACACTGAAGCTTTCTTT
TRBV19,TRBJ1-1,NA,NA,CASSKRETEAFF,TGTGCCAGTAGTAAAAGGGAAACTGAAGCTTTCTTT
TRBV6-6,TRBJ1-1,NA,NA,CASSLLQGSEAFF,TGTGCCAGCAGTCTATTACAAGGGTCTGAAGCTTTCTTT
TRBV5-1,TRBJ1-1,NA,NA,CASSLPQGLGEAFF,TGCGCCAGCAGCTTACCACAGGGATTGGGTGAAGCTTTCTTT
TRBV3-1,TRBJ2-7,NA,TRBD2,CASSPGTSGYGQYF,TGTGCCAGCAGCCCCGGGACTAGCGGTTATGGGCAGTACTTC
TRBV30,TRBJ2-5,NA,NA,CAWSVTGRETQYF,TGTGCCTGGAGTGTAACAGGGCGGGAGACCCAGTACTTC
TRBV12-3/TRBV12-4,TRBJ1-5,NA,TRBD1,CASSFTGDQPQHF,TGTGCCAGCAGTTTTACAGGGGATCAGCCCCAGCATTTT
TRBV24-1,TRBJ2-2,NA,NA,CATSPRGGLGELFF,TGTGCCACCAGTCCCCGGGGCGGGCTCGGGGAGCTGTTTTTT
TRBV30,TRBJ2-1,NA,TRBD2,CAWSSISSGTLYNEQFF,TGTGCCTGGAGTTCAATCTCTAGCGGGACACTGTACAATGAGCAGTTCTTC
TRBV3-1,TRBJ2-2,NA,TRBD1,CASSQQTGLDGELFF,TGTGCCAGCAGCCAGCAGACAGGGTTGGACGGGGAGCTGTTTTTT
TRBV30,TRBJ2-1,NA,NA,CAWSVSETYNEQFF,TGTGCCTGGAGTGTTTCGGAAACCTACAATGAGCAGTTCTTC
TRBV27,TRBJ1-5,NA,TRBD1,CASSTGDGNQPQHF,TGTGCCAGCAGTACAGGGGATGGGAATCAGCCCCAGCATTTT
TRBV9,TRBJ2-3,NA,NA,CASSAGTLRRTDTQYF,TGTGCCAGCAGCGCCGGGACTTTGCGGCGGACAGATACGCAGTATTTT
TRBV19,TRBJ2-2,NA,TRBD2,CASTIPGLAENTGELFF,TGTGCCAGTACCATCCCGGGACTAGCGGAGAACACCGGGGAGCTGTTTTTT